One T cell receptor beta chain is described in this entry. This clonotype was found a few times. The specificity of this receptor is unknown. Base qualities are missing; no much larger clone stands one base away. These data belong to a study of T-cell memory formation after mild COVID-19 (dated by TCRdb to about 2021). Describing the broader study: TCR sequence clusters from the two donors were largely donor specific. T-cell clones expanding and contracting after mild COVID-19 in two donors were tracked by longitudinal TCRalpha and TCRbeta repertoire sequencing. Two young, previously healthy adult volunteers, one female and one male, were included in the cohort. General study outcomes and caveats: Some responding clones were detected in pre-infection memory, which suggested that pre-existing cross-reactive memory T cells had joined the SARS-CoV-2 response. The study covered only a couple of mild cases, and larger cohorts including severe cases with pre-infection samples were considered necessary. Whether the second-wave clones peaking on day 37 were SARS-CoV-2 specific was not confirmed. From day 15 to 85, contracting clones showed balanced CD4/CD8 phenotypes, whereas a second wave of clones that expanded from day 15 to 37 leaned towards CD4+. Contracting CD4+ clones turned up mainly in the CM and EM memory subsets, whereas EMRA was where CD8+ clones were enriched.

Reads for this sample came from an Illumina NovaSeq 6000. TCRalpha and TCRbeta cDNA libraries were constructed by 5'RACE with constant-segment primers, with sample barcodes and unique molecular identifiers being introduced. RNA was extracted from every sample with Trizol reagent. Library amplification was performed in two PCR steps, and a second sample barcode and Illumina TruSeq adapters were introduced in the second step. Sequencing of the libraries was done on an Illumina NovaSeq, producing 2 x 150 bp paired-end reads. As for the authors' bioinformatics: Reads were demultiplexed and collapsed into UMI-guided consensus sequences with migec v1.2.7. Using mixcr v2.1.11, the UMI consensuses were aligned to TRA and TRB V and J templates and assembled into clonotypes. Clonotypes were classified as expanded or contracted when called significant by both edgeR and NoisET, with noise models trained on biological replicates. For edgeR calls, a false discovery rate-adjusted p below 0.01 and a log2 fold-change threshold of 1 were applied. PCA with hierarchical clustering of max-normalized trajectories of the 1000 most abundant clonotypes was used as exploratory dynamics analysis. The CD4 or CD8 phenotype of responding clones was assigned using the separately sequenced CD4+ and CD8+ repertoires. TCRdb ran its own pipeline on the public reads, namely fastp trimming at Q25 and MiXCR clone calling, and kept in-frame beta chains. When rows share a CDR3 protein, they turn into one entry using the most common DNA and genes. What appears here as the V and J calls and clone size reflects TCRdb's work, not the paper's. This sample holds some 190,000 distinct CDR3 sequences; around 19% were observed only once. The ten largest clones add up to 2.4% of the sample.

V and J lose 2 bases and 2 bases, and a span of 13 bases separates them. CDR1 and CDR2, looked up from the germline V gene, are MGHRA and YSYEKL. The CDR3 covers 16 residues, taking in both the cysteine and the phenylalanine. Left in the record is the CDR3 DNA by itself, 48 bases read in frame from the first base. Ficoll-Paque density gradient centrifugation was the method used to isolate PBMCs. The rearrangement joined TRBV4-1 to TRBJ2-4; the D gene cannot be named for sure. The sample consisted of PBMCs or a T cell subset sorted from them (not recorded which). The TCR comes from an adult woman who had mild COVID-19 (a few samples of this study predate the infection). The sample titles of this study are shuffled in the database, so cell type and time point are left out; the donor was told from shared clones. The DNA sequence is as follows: TGCGCCAGCAGCCAAACCTCCGGAGTATCCAAAAACATTCAGTACTTC. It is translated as CASSQTSGVSKNIQYF.